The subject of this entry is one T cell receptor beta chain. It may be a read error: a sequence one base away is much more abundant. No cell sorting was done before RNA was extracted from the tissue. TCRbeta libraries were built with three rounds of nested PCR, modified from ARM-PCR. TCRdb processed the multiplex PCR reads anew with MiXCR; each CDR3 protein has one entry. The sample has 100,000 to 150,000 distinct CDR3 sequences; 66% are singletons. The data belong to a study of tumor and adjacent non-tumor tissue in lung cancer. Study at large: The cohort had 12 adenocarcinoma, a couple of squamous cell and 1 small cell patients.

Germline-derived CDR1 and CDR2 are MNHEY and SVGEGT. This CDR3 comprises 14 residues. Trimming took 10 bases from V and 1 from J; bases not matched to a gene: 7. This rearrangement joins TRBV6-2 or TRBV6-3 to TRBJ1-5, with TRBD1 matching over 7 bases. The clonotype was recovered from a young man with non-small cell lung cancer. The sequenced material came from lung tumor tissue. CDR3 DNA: TGTGCCACCTGCAGGGGGTCGAGCAATCAGCCCCAGCATTTT. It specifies CATCRGSSNQPQHF.